One sample yielded the 13 T cell receptor beta chains listed below, sequenced in a study of response to subunit inactivated influenza vaccine. TCRdb re-derived calls from the RT-PCR reads in MiXCR, one entry per CDR3 protein. The profile shows 710,000 or so distinct CDR3 sequences, around 14% of them singletons. The starting material was PBMCs from blood, obtained about 11 days after vaccination. These TCRs come from a man aged 45-60 years who received an inactivated influenza vaccine.

In this sample, this clonotype turned up a few times. The CDR3 protein is CSAFSAAGPSYEQYF. The CDR3 DNA sequence: TGCAGTGCTTTCTCGGCGGCGGGCCCATCCTACGAGCAGTACTTC. The V and J genes are TRBV20-1 and TRBJ2-7; perhaps TRBD2 as D (5 bases). V was trimmed by 5 bases and J by 1 base, leaving 18 bases between them. CDR3 length: 15 amino acids. Germline assignment: CDR1 DFQATT and CDR2 SNEGSKA (reference sequence).

The genes are TRBV6-1 and TRBJ1-4; D not resolved. CDR3 length: 18 amino acids. CDR1 is MNHNS, CDR2 SASEGT, per germline. Trimming removed 0 bases from V and 8 bases from J, with 22 bases in between. CDR3 bases: TGTGCCAGCAGTGAAGCGGTCTCGAGGGTCGTCACGGGCGAAAAACTGTTTTTT. Its protein is CASSEAVSRVVTGEKLFF.

The rearrangement uses TRBV7-9 and TRBJ1-4; D is unresolved. Germline CDR1 reads SEHNR; CDR2 reads FQNEAQ (reference sequence). The CDR3 contains 15 residues. V was cut by 0 bases and J by 6 bases, with 11 bases left in between. CDR3 sequence reads: CASSLASRVDEKLFF. The CDR3 DNA reads as TGTGCCAGCAGCTTAGCTTCCCGGGTGGATGAAAAACTGTTTTTT.

The gene calls are TRBV30 and TRBJ1-1, with D uncertain. Germline assignment: CDR1 GTSNPN and CDR2 SVGIG (reference sequence). The CDR3 loop spans 13 amino acids. Trimming pared 0 bases from V and 1 base from J, leaving 6 bases between. The CDR3 is CAWSVGWNTEAFF. CDR3 nucleotide sequence: TGTGCCTGGAGTGTCGGATGGAACACTGAAGCTTTCTTT.

The chain links TRBV6-5 to TRBJ1-5; 10 nucleotides align to TRBD1. This CDR3 spans 15 amino acids. With 0 bases clipped from V and 6 bases from J, the junction kept 2 bases outside the gene matches. Per the germline V gene, CDR1 is MNHEY and CDR2 is SVGAGI. Here the CDR3 DNA reads TGTGCCAGCAGTTACTCTAGGACAGGGGGTCAGCCCCAGCATTTT. Translated: CASSYSRTGGQPQHF.

This sequence joins TRBV18 and TRBJ2-1; 8 positions agree with TRBD2. The CDR3 has 16 amino acids. Trimming cost V 0 bases and J 6 bases; bases outside gene matches: 7. The germline gives CDR1 KGHSH, CDR2 LQKENI. The CDR3 loop reads CASSPPGLGATNEQFF. Written as DNA, the CDR3 is TGTGCCAGCTCACCACCGGGACTAGGGGCTACCAATGAGCAGTTCTTC.

This clonotype occurred a few times. The chain uses TRBV5-1 and TRBJ2-7, with 7 bases that match TRBD1. Per the germline V gene, CDR1 is SGHRS and CDR2 is YFSETQ. The CDR3 totals 15 residues. The trim removed 4 bases at V and 3 bases at J, leaving 10 bases unmatched. The CDR3 DNA reads TGCGCCAGCAGCAGGACCGGGACAGAAAGCTACGAGCAGTACTTC. Translation: CASSRTGTESYEQYF.

This chain connects TRBV6-5 to TRBJ1-4; D unclear. V lost 2 bases to trimming and J lost 8 bases, with 9 bases between them. Germline loops: CDR1 MNHEY, CDR2 SVGAGI. This CDR3 is 13 amino acids long. CDR3 DNA: TGTGCCAGCAGTTACGCCACGCCCGAAAAACTGTTTTTT. It is translated as CASSYATPEKLFF.

This clonotype was found a few times. The V call is TRBV7-2, the J call TRBJ2-5, with TRBD2 matching 11 bases. The CDR3 extends over 15 amino acids. V shed 3 bases and J 1 base; nucleotides not matched to a gene: 1. Germline CDR1 reads SGHTA; CDR2 reads FQGNSA. In DNA form, the CDR3 reads TGTGCCAGCAGCTTTAGCGGGGGGGCCCAAGAGACCCAGTACTTC. Protein sequence: CASSFSGGAQETQYF.

The chain combines TRBV7-8 with TRBJ2-5; D remains unclear. Germline assignment: CDR1 SGHVS and CDR2 FQNEAQ. Between the trimmed V and J ends, which lost 5 bases and 5 bases, there was a span of 6 bases. This CDR3 comprises 11 residues. DNA for the CDR3: TGTGCCAGCAGCCATTGGGAGACCCAGTACTTC. Translation: CASSHWETQYF.

This clonotype was observed a few times. V usage is TRBV20-1 and J usage is TRBJ2-5, with no clear D. V lost 6 bases to trimming and J lost 5 bases, with 22 bases between them. The CDR3 is 15 amino acids. Per the germline V gene, CDR1 is DFQATT and CDR2 is SNEGSKA (reference sequence). The chain's CDR3 is CSAPIPGQPLETQYF. Here the CDR3 DNA reads TGCAGTGCCCCTATCCCCGGGCAGCCTTTGGAGACCCAGTACTTC.

This clonotype appeared a few times. The chain links TRBV7-9 to TRBJ2-2; possibly TRBD1 or TRBD2 for D (5 bases each). Germline loops: CDR1 SEHNR, CDR2 FQNEAQ (reference sequence). V was cut by 2 bases and J by 4 bases, with 11 bases left in between. The CDR3 consists of 15 residues. The CDR3 DNA reads as TGTGCCAGCAGCTTATCCGGGACGGGCACCGGGGAGCTGTTTTTT. It is translated as CASSLSGTGTGELFF.

This clonotype was seen only a few times. The chain combines TRBV6-6 with TRBJ1-5, with D perhaps TRBD1 (5 bases). Trimming cost V 8 bases and J 3 bases, with 11 bases left between them. Germline CDR1 and CDR2: MNHNY and SVGAGI (reference sequence). The CDR3 totals 13 residues. The DNA of the CDR3 is TGTGCCAGCTGGGGAGGGGACAATCAGCCCCAGCATTTT. This codes for CASWGGDNQPQHF.